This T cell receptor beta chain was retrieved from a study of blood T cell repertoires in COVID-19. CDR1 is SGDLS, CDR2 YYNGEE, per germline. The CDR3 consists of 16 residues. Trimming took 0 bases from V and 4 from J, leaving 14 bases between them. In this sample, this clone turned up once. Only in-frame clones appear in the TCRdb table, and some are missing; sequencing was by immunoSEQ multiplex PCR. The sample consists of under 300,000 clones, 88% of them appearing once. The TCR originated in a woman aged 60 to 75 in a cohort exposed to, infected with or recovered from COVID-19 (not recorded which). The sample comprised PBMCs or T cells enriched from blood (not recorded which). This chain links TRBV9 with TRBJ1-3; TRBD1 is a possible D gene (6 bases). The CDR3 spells CASSVDPGARGNTIYF. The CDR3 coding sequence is TGTGCCAGCAGCGTAGATCCAGGGGCGCGGGGAAACACCATATATTTT.